Included here is one TCR beta chain sequence, with context. Its specificity is not known. The data are from a study of T cells in localized non-small cell lung cancer. Notes on the study in general: Investigators sequenced only a single tumor region, leaving heterogeneity possible. A higher density of T cells in blood coincided with extended overall survival. In adjacent lung, a median around 55 of the top 100 tumor clones were found. The greatest T cell clonality was found in uninvolved adjacent lung (higher than in tumor).

Only in-frame clones appear in the TCRdb table, and some are missing; sequencing was by immunoSEQ multiplex PCR. The sample has about 33,000 clones; about four fifths are singletons. The length of the CDR3 is 13 residues. The TCR was taken from a male donor at least 60 years old with stage III squamous cell lung carcinoma. Sequencing used peripheral blood, obtained before any cancer treatment. The V and J genes are TRBV7-5 and TRBJ2-7; no DNA check was done on the table's D call, TRBD1. TRBV7-5 is described as a pseudogene. The CDR3 loop reads CARSLVGAYEQYF. As DNA, the CDR3 is TGTGCCAGAAGCTTAGTAGGGGCCTACGAGCAGTACTTC.